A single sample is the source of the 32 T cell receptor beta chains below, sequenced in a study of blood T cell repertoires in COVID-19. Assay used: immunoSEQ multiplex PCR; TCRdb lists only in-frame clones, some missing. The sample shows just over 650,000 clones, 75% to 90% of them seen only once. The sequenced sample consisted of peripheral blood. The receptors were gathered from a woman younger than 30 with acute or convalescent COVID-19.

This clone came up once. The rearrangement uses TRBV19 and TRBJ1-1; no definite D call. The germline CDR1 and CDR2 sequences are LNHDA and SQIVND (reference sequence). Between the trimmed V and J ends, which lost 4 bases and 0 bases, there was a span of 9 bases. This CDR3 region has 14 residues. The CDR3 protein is CASSTPWLNTEAFF. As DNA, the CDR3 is TGTGCCAGTAGTACCCCGTGGCTGAACACTGAAGCTTTCTTT. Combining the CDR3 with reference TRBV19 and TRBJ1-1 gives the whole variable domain DGGITQSPKYLFRKEGQNVTLSCEQNLNHDAMYWYRQDPGQGLRLIYYSQIVNDFQKGDIAEGYSVSREKKESFPLTVTSAQKNPTAFYLCASSTPWLNTEAFFGQGTRLTVV.

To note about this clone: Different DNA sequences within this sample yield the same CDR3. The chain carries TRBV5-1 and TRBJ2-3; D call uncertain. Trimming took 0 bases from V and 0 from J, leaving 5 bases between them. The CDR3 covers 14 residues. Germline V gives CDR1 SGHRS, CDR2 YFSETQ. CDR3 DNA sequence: TGCGCCAGCAGCTTGGGGGCTAGCACAGATACGCAGTATTTT. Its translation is CASSLGASTDTQYF.

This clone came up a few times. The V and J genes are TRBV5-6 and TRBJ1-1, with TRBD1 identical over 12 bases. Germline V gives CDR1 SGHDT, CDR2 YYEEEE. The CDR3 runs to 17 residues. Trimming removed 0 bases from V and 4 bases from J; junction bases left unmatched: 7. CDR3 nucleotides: TGTGCCAGCAGCTTGGCCGGGACAGGGGGCTGGGGCACTGAAGCTTTCTTT. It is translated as CASSLAGTGGWGTEAFF. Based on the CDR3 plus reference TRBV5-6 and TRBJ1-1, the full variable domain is DAGVTQSPTHLIKTRGQQVTLRCSPKSGHDTVSWYQQALGQGPQFIFQYYEEEERQRGNFPDRFSGHQFPNYSSELNVNALLLGDSALYLCASSLAGTGGWGTEAFFGQGTRLTVV.

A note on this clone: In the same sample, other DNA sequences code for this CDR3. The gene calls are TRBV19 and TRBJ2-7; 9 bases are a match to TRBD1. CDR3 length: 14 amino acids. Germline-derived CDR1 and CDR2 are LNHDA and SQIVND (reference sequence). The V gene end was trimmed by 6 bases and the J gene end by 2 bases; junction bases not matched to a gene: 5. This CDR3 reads CASSPGQGPYEQYF. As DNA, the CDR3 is TGTGCCAGTAGCCCGGGACAGGGCCCCTACGAGCAGTACTTC.

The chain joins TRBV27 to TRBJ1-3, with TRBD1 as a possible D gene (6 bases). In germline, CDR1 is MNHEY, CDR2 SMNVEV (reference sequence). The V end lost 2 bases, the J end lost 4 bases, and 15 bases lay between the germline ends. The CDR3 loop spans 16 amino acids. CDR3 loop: CASSLTGHSLGNTIYF. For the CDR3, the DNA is TGTGCCAGCAGTTTAACGGGACACAGTCTAGGAAACACCATATATTTT.

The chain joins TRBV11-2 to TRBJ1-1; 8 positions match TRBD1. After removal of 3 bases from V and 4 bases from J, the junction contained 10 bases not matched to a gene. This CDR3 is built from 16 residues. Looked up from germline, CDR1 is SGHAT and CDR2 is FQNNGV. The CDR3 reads CASSLDRWTGSTEAFF. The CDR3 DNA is TGTGCCAGCAGCTTGGACCGATGGACAGGGAGCACTGAAGCTTTCTTT.

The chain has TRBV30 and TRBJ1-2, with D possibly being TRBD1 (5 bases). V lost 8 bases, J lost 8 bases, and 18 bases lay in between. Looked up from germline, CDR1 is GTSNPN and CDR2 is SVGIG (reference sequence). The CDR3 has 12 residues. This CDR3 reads CAPPPSGGGYTF. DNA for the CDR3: TGTGCCCCGCCCCCCTCTGGGGGGGGCTACACCTTC.

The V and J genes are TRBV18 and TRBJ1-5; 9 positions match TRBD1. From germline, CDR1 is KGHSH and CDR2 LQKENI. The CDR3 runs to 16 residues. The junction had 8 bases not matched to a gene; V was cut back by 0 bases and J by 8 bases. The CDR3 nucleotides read TGTGCCAGCTCACCACCCTCCAAGGGACAGGGTGAGCCCCAGCATTTT. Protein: CASSPPSKGQGEPQHF.

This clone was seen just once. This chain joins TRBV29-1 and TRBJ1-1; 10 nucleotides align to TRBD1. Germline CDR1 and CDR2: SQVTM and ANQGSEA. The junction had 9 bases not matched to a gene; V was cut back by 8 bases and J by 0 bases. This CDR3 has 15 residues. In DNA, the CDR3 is TGCAGCACTCTGGGGACAGGGGCGGTGAACACTGAAGCTTTCTTT. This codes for CSTLGTGAVNTEAFF.

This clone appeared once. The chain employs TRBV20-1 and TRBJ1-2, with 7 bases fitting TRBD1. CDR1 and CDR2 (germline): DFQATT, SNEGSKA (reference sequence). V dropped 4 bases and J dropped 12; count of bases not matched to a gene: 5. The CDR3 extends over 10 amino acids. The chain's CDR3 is CSATDRVDTF. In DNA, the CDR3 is TGCAGTGCTACAGACAGGGTCGACACCTTC.

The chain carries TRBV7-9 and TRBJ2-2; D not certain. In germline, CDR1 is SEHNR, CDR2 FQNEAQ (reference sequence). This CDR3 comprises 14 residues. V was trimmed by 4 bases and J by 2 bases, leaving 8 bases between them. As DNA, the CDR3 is TGTGCCAGCAGCTCTGCCAGAAACACCGGGGAGCTGTTTTTT. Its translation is CASSSARNTGELFF.

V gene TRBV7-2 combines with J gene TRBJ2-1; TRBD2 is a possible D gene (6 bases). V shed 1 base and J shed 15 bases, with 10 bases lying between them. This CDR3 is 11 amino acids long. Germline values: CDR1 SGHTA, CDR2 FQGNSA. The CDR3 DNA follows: TGTGCCAGCAGCTTAGGACTAGGCCCGTTCTTC. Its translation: CASSLGLGPFF.

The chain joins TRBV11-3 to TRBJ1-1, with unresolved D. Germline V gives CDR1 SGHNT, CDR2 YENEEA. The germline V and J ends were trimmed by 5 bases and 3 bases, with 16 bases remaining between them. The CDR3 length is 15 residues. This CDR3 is CASSPGRERDTEAFF. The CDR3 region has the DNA TGTGCCAGCAGCCCGGGGAGGGAAAGGGACACTGAAGCTTTCTTT.

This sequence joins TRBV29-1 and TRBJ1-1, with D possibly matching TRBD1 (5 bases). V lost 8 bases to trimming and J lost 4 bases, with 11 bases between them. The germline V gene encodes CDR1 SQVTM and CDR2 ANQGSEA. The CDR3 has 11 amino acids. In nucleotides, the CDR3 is TGCAGCCCGCAGGGTTCCACTGAAGCTTTCTTT. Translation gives CSPQGSTEAFF.

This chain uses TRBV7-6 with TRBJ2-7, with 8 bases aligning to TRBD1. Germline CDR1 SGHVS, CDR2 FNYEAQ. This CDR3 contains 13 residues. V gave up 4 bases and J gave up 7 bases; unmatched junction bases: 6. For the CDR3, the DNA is TGTGCCAGCAGCTCCGGGACAGGAGGAGAGCAGTACTTC. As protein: CASSSGTGGEQYF.

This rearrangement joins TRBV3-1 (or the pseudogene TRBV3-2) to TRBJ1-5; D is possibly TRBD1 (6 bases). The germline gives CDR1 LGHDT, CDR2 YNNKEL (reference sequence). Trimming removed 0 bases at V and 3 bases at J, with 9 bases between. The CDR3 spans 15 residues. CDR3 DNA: TGTGCCAGCAGCCAAGATAACAGGGACAATCAGCCCCAGCATTTT. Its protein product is CASSQDNRDNQPQHF.

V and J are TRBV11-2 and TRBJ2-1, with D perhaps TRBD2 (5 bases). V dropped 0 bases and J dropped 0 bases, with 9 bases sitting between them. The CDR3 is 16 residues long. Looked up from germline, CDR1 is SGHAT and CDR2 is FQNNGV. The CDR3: CASSLDSEGSYNEQFF. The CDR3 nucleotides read TGTGCCAGCAGCTTAGATTCAGAGGGCTCCTACAATGAGCAGTTCTTC.

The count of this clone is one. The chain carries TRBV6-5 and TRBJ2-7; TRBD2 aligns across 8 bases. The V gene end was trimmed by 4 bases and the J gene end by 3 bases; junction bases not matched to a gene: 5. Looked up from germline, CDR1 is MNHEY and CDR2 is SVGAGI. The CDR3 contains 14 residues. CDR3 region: CASSLTGGRYEQYF. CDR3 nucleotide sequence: TGTGCCAGCAGTTTAACGGGGGGGCGCTACGAGCAGTACTTC.

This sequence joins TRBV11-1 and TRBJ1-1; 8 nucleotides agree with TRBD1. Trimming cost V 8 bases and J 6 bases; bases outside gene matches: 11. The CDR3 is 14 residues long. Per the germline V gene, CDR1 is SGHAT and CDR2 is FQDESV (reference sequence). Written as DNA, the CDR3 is TGTGCCAGCGAATTACCGGGACAGGTGTCTGAAGCTTTCTTT. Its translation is CASELPGQVSEAFF.

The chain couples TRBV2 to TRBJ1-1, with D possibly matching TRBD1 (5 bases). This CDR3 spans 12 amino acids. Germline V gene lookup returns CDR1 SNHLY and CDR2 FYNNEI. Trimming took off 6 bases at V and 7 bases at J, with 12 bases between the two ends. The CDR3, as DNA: TGTGCCAGCAGCCGTCAGGGTAATGAAGCTTTCTTT. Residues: CASSRQGNEAFF.

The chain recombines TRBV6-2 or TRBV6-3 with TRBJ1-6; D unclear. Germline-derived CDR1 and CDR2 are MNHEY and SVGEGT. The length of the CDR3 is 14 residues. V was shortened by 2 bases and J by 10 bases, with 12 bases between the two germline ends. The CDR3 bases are TGTGCCAGCAGTTACCCTAGCGGGAGATCACCCCTCCACTTT. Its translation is CASSYPSGRSPLHF.

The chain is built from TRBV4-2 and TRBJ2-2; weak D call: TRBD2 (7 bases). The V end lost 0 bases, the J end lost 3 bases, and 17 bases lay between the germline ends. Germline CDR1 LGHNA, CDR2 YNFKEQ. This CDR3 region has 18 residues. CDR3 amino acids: CASSQDLGGGAHTGELFF. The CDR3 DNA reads TGTGCCAGCAGCCAAGATCTTGGTGGGGGGGCCCACACCGGGGAGCTGTTTTTT.

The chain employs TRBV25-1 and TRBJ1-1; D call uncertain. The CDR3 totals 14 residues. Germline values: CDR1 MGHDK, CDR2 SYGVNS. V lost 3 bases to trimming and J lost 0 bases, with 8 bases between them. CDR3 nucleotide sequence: TGTGCCAGCAGTGACTCTTCCCTGAACACTGAAGCTTTCTTT. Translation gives CASSDSSLNTEAFF.

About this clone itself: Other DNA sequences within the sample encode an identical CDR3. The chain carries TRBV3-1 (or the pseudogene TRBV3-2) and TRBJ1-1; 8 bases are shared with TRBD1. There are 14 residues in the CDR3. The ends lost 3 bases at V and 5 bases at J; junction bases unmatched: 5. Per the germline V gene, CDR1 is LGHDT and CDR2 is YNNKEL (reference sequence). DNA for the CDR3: TGTGCCAGCAGCCAGGACAGGGCGGGAACTGAAGCTTTCTTT. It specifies CASSQDRAGTEAFF.

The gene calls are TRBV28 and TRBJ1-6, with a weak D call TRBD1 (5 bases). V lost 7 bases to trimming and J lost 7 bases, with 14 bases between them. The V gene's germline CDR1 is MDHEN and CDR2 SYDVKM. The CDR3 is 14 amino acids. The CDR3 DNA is TGTGCCAGCAAGTCTCTCGGGGGGAATTCACCCCTCCACTTT. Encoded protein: CASKSLGGNSPLHF.

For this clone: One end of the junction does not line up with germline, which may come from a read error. DNA of the CDR3: TGTGCCAGCAGTGAAAGTGCTAGCGGGGGGCAACTGCGGTTT. Amino acid sequence: CASSESASGGQLRF. V usage is TRBV2 and J usage is TRBJ2-3; 11 nucleotides agree with TRBD2. Per the germline V gene, CDR1 is SNHLY and CDR2 is FYNNEI. The CDR3 sequence is 14 residues long.

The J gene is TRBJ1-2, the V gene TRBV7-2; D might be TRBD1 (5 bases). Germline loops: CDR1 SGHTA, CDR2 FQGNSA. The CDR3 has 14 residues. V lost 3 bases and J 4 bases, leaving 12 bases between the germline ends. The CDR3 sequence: CASSFDSSLYGYTF. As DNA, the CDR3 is TGTGCCAGCAGCTTCGACAGTTCCCTCTATGGCTACACCTTC.

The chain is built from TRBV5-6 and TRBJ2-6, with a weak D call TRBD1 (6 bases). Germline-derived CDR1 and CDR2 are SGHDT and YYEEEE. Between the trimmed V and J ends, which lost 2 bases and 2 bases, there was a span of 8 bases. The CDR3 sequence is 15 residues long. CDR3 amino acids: CASSFNRAGANVLTF. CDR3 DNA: TGTGCCAGCAGCTTTAACAGGGCTGGGGCCAACGTCCTGACTTTC.

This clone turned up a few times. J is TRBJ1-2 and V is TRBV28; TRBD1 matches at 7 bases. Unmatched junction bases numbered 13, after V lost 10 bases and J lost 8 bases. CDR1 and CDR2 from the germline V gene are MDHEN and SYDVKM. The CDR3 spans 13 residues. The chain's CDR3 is CATRGGRGRGYTF. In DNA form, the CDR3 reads TGTGCCACACGAGGGGGCCGGGGTCGGGGCTACACCTTC.

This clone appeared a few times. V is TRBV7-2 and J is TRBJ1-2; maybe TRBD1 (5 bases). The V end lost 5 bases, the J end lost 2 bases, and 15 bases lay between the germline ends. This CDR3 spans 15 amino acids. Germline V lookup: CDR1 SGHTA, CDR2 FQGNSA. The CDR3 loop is CASSRTPPPNYGYTF. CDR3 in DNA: TGTGCCAGCAGCCGGACACCACCCCCCAACTATGGCTACACCTTC.

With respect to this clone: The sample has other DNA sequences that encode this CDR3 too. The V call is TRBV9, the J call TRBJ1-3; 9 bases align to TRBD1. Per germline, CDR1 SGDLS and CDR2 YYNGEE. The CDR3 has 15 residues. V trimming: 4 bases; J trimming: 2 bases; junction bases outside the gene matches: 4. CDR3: CASSPRTGAGNTIYF. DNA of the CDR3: TGTGCCAGCAGCCCCCGGACAGGGGCTGGAAACACCATATATTTT.

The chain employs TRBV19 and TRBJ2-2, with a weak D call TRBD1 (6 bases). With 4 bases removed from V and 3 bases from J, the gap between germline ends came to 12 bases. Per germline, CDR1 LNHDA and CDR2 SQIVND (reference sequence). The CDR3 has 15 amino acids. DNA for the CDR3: TGTGCCAGTAGTACCACAGGGTTCGACACCGGGGAGCTGTTTTTT. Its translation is CASSTTGFDTGELFF.